The TCR beta chain described here comes from a study of T-cell reconstitution after alpha-beta-depleted transplantation in children. Unique molecular identifiers were built into the TCRbeta library. Each CDR3 protein is one row after TCRdb ran MiXCR on the PCR reads. The sample lists a few hundred thousand distinct CDR3 sequences, 13% occurring once. General study results and limits: At around two months after transplant, the alpha-beta T cells were reportedly derived from several hundred expanded clones that came from non-depleted graft cells. Surviving thymic progenitors and recipient T cells were the source of high TCRbeta diversity at day 60 in some patients. T-cell numbers and diversity one year post-transplant derived largely from freshly generated T cells.

The V and J ends lost 4 bases and 0 bases respectively, with 11 bases between them. The CDR3 extends over 15 amino acids. CDR1 is LGHNA, CDR2 YSLEER, per germline. On this clonotype: Its antigen remains unknown.

The sample was PBMCs, mostly from graft donor cells, taken 360 days after TCRalphabeta/CD19-depleted stem cell transplant. The sequence came from a male patient aged 10-17 years who had a stem cell transplant for acute myeloid leukemia, so the T cells may come from the graft donor. V gene TRBV4-3 combines with J gene TRBJ2-3; D is uncertain. The CDR3 loop reads CASSRDGTSTDTQYF. CDR3 DNA: TGCGCCAGCAGCCGAGACGGAACTAGCACAGATACGCAGTATTTT.